This T cell receptor (beta chain) is drawn from a study of blood T cell repertoires in COVID-19. Study-level background: Material from acute and convalescent COVID-19 was sourced from the United States, Italy and Spain. PBMCs, B-cell-depleted T cells, or T cells were the source of the cDNA or gDNA that made up the material.

The germline V gene encodes CDR1 SGDLS and CDR2 YYNGEE. V was pared by 4 bases and J by 5 bases, with 18 bases between. CDR3 length equals 15 residues. This clone has just a few counts. TCRdb's copy holds only in-frame clones and misses some; the assay was immunoSEQ multiplex PCR. The sample has about 410,000 clones, about 89% seen once; the top ten hold less than 2%. The sample was peripheral blood. This TCR derives from a woman aged 40 to 50 with COVID-19, enrolled during active disease. The V gene is TRBV9, the J gene TRBJ1-1, with a weak D call TRBD1 (6 bases). The CDR3, as DNA: TGTGCCAGCAGCCCAACCCCGGGGGGGCTAACTGAAGCTTTCTTT. As protein: CASSPTPGGLTEAFF. Full variable domain (rest looked up from reference TRBV9 and TRBJ1-1): DSGVTQTPKHLITATGQRVTLRCSPRSGDLSVYWYQQSLDQGLQFLIQYYNGEERAKGNILERFSAQQFPDLHSELNLSSLELGDSALYFCASSPTPGGLTEAFFGQGTRLTVV.